This section outlines one T cell receptor (beta chain) sequence together with its context. Its antigen is not identified. The CDR3 contains 13 residues. Germline-derived CDR1 and CDR2 are SQVTM and ANQGSEA. With 4 bases removed from V and 6 bases from J, the gap between germline ends came to 13 bases. These data belong to a study of T cell repertoires in cytomegalovirus infection. About the study: In public TCR beta signatures, there were indications of both CMV infection and matching HLA type.

TCRdb re-derived calls from the reads in MiXCR, one entry per CDR3 protein. The table records 350,000 to 500,000 distinct CDR3 sequences, roughly 30% of them present only once. General observations from the study: Clonotype analysis showed dominance of the ex vivo response by HLA-C-restricted CMV-specific TCR beta clonotypes. Carriage of CMV together with the relevant HLA was identifiable through cumulative public TCR beta family frequency.

Source material: PBMCs. This TCR was sampled from a human donor in good health (CMV status not recorded). Some clones in this sample may be carry-over from other donors' samples. The chain couples TRBV29-1 to TRBJ2-1, with D possibly matching TRBD1 (7 bases). CDR3 region: CSVGGTVTNEQFF. CDR3 in DNA: TGCAGCGTTGGCGGGACAGTTACCAATGAGCAGTTCTTC.